What follows are 9 T cell receptor beta chains derived from one specimen sequenced in a study of blood T cell repertoires in COVID-19. Profiling relied on immunoSEQ multiplex PCR, and the TCRdb table lists in-frame clones only, not all of them. In the table there are 65,000 to 85,000 clones, 75% to 85% of which are singletons. The sequencing input was peripheral blood. The receptors stem from a woman aged 80 or over with active or convalescent COVID-19.

The sample holds a few counts of this clone. The DNA of the CDR3 is TGCGCCAGCAGCTTCACGGGTGACGCCTATGGCTACACCTTC. Its protein product is CASSFTGDAYGYTF. The chain recombines TRBV5-1 with TRBJ1-2; no firm D call. There are 14 residues in the CDR3. Germline V gene data show CDR1 as SGHRS and CDR2 as YFSETQ. The ends were cut back, 2 bases at V and 4 bases at J, with 12 bases in the middle.

The V gene is TRBV27, the J gene TRBJ1-3, with TRBD1 identical over 7 bases. The CDR3 totals 13 residues. With 6 bases clipped from V and 5 bases from J, the junction kept 4 bases outside the gene matches. Germline V CDR1 and CDR2: MNHEY, SMNVEV (reference sequence). The CDR3 loop is CASRLTGRNTIYF. In DNA, the CDR3 is TGTGCCAGCAGGTTGACAGGGAGAAACACCATATATTTT.

The chain couples TRBV19 to TRBJ1-1; 8 positions match TRBD1. CDR3 length: 13 residues. Per germline, CDR1 LNHDA and CDR2 SQIVND (reference sequence). J gave up 5 bases and V 5 bases, and 4 bases lay outside the gene matches. The CDR3 sequence is CASSVTGVTEAFF. CDR3 DNA sequence: TGTGCCAGTAGTGTGACAGGGGTTACTGAAGCTTTCTTT.

This chain uses TRBV5-1 with TRBJ1-1; D may be TRBD1 (5 bases). CDR1 and CDR2 from the germline V gene are SGHRS and YFSETQ. Trimming removed 4 bases from V and 3 bases from J, with 16 bases in between. The CDR3 is 15 amino acids. CDR3 sequence: CASSILLGGDTEAFF. The CDR3 DNA reads as TGCGCCAGCAGCATTTTACTTGGAGGGGACACTGAAGCTTTCTTT.

The rearrangement links TRBV6-5 to TRBJ1-5; D is possibly TRBD1 (5 bases). CDR3 size: 15 residues. Germline CDR1 MNHEY, CDR2 SVGAGI. V was cut by 0 bases and J by 6 bases, with 12 bases left in between. Here the CDR3 DNA reads TGTGCCAGCAGTTACTCGTGGCAGGGTGTTCAGCCCCAGCATTTT. This sequence encodes CASSYSWQGVQPQHF.

This clone appeared a single time. The gene calls are TRBV11-2 and TRBJ2-6; 8 nucleotides line up with TRBD1. From germline, CDR1 is SGHAT and CDR2 FQNNGV. The J segment lost 6 bases and the V segment lost 1 base, leaving 8 bases of the junction unmatched. The length of the CDR3 is 17 residues. The CDR3 spells CASSLGHRGSLANVLTF. The CDR3 DNA sequence: TGTGCCAGCAGCTTAGGTCACAGGGGGTCCTTGGCCAACGTCCTGACTTTC.

J is TRBJ2-5 and V is TRBV18; D perhaps matches TRBD2 (6 bases). This CDR3 comprises 12 residues. Germline CDR1 KGHSH, CDR2 LQKENI. Trimming removed 2 bases at V and 5 bases at J, with 6 bases between. CDR3 in DNA: TGTGCCAGCTCACCAGGGAGGGAGACCCAGTACTTC. Translating gives CASSPGRETQYF.

The chain has TRBV9 and TRBJ2-7; 9 nucleotides line up with TRBD1. The CDR3 extends over 16 amino acids. The junction had 9 bases not matched to a gene; V was cut back by 0 bases and J by 5 bases. CDR1 and CDR2 (germline): SGDLS, YYNGEE. The CDR3, as DNA: TGTGCCAGCAGCGTAGCCCCGGGACAGGGTTCCCACGAGCAGTACTTC. It encodes CASSVAPGQGSHEQYF.

V gene TRBV28 combines with J gene TRBJ2-1; 11 positions match TRBD2. CDR1 is MDHEN, CDR2 SYDVKM, per germline. V was pared by 2 bases and J by 6 bases, with 6 bases of the junction left unmatched. The CDR3 has 16 amino acids. The DNA of the CDR3 is TGTGCCAGCAGTTTAATGACTAGCGGGACGGGCAATGAGCAGTTCTTC. Amino acid sequence: CASSLMTSGTGNEQFF. Full variable domain (rest looked up from reference TRBV28 and TRBJ2-1): DVKVTQSSRYLVKRTGEKVFLECVQDMDHENMFWYRQDPGLGLRLIYFSYDVKMKEKGDIPEGYSVSREKKERFSLILESASTNQTSMYLCASSLMTSGTGNEQFFGPGTRLTVL.